This T cell receptor (beta chain) originates from a study of T-cell reconstitution after alpha-beta-depleted transplantation in children. The study, taken as a whole, reports: Roughly two months post-transplant, alpha-beta T cells reportedly originated from several hundred graft clones that had expanded.

This clonotype was counted ten times or more. Its antigen is unidentified. Unique molecular identifiers were built into the TCRbeta library. TCRdb ran MiXCR on the PCR reads and lists one entry per CDR3 protein. The data hold about 78,000 distinct CDR3 sequences, with about 14% observed a single time. The clonotype originates from a male patient aged 2 to 10 who had a stem cell transplant for acute lymphoblastic leukemia, so the T cells may come from the graft donor. The sample consisted of PBMCs, mostly from graft donor cells, taken 180 days after TCRalphabeta/CD19-depleted stem cell transplant.

The CDR3 nucleotides are TGTGCCACCAGCAGGAGAGGACAGGGGAACACCATATATTTT. This codes for CATSRRGQGNTIYF. J is TRBJ1-3 and V is TRBV15; 9 bases map to TRBD1. Losses at the gene ends were 3 bases for V and 7 bases for J; bases not matched to a gene: 4. Germline-derived CDR1 and CDR2 are LNHNV and YYDKDF (reference sequence). The CDR3 contains 14 residues.